This is a list of T cell receptor beta chains from one sample in a study of shared clonotypes between healthy human individuals. Libraries were prepared by immunoSEQ multiplex PCR; TCRdb keeps only in-frame clonotypes and omits some of them. The table includes about 1 million clones, approximately 72% detected once. The sequenced material came from memory CD4+ T cells sorted from blood. These receptors all stem from a young man in good health. CDR3s include the opening cysteine and the closing phenylalanine or tryptophan. A D gene is named only where the DNA matches it firmly. Clone size is not always given. Where it is, it says once, few, many or a class for expanded clones.

v_call: TRBV5-1
j_call: TRBJ1-5
d_call: -
clone_size: -
cdr3_nt: TGCGCCAGCAGCTTGGTCGGCGGAGATCAGCCCCAGCATTTT
cdr3_aa: CASSLVGGDQPQHF

v_call: TRBV19
j_call: TRBJ2-5
d_call: TRBD2
clone_size: -
cdr3_nt: TGTGCCAGTCGGCTAGCGGGGAGGGAGACCCAGTACTTC
cdr3_aa: CASRLAGRETQYF

v_call: TRBV9
j_call: TRBJ1-4
d_call: -
clone_size: -
cdr3_nt: TGTGCCAGCAGCGTAGGAGGGGGTAATAATGAAAAACTGTTTTTT
cdr3_aa: CASSVGGGNNEKLFF

v_call: TRBV5-4
j_call: TRBJ2-7
d_call: -
clone_size: -
cdr3_nt: TGTGCCAGCAGCTTGCCCAACTCTGAGCAGTACTTC
cdr3_aa: CASSLPNSEQYF

v_call: TRBV29-1
j_call: TRBJ1-1
d_call: TRBD1
clone_size: -
cdr3_nt: TGCAGCGTGGGACAGGGCACTGAAGCTTTCTTT
cdr3_aa: CSVGQGTEAFF

v_call: TRBV7-8
j_call: TRBJ2-3
d_call: -
clone_size: -
cdr3_nt: TGTGCCAGCAGCGCTCTAGGGGGGGGTACAGATACGCAGTATTTT
cdr3_aa: CASSALGGGTDTQYF

v_call: TRBV7-9
j_call: TRBJ2-5
d_call: -
clone_size: -
cdr3_nt: TGTGCCAGCGTCATATCCGGGGTAGGGACCCAGTACTTC
cdr3_aa: CASVISGVGTQYF

v_call: TRBV5-4
j_call: TRBJ2-7
d_call: -
clone_size: -
cdr3_nt: TGTGCCAGCAGCCTCCCCGGGACTGGTCACGAGCAGTACTTC
cdr3_aa: CASSLPGTGHEQYF

v_call: TRBV5-6
j_call: TRBJ1-6
d_call: -
clone_size: -
cdr3_nt: TGTGCCAGCAGCCCAAACTACTTATATAATTCACCCCTCCACTTT
cdr3_aa: CASSPNYLYNSPLHF

v_call: TRBV5-4
j_call: TRBJ2-3
d_call: TRBD2
clone_size: -
cdr3_nt: TGTGCCAGCAGCCGCGGGGGTAGCACAGATACGCAGTATTTT
cdr3_aa: CASSRGGSTDTQYF

v_call: TRBV20-1
j_call: TRBJ2-5
d_call: -
clone_size: -
cdr3_nt: TGCAGTGCTCTCGGGGGGACCCAGTACTTC
cdr3_aa: CSALGGTQYF

v_call: TRBV5-1
j_call: TRBJ2-3
d_call: -
clone_size: once
cdr3_nt: TGCGCCAGCAGCTTCGGTTACACAGATACGCAGTATTTT
cdr3_aa: CASSFGYTDTQYF

v_call: TRBV18
j_call: TRBJ1-6
d_call: TRBD1
clone_size: -
cdr3_nt: TGTGCCAGCTCACCACTGGGCGCAGGGGGAAAGAATTCACCCCTCCACTTT
cdr3_aa: CASSPLGAGGKNSPLHF

v_call: TRBV6-4
j_call: TRBJ2-1
d_call: -
clone_size: -
cdr3_nt: TGTGCCAGCAGTGACAAATGGGGTGGCCCCTACAATGAGCAGTTCTTC
cdr3_aa: CASSDKWGGPYNEQFF

v_call: TRBV30
j_call: TRBJ2-3
d_call: -
clone_size: -
cdr3_nt: TGTGCCTGGAGTACCGGTGGATGGGATACGCAGTATTTT
cdr3_aa: CAWSTGGWDTQYF

v_call: TRBV19
j_call: TRBJ1-5
d_call: -
clone_size: -
cdr3_nt: TGTGCCAGTAGTCCACAGAATAGCAATCAGCCCCAGCATTTT
cdr3_aa: CASSPQNSNQPQHF

v_call: TRBV2
j_call: TRBJ2-2
d_call: -
clone_size: -
cdr3_nt: TGTGCCAGCAGTGAACAGGGTGTCACCGGGGAGCTGTTTTTT
cdr3_aa: CASSEQGVTGELFF

v_call: TRBV5-6
j_call: TRBJ2-5
d_call: -
clone_size: -
cdr3_nt: TGTGCCAGCAGCTTGGTACAGGGAACCCAAGAGACCCAGTACTTC
cdr3_aa: CASSLVQGTQETQYF

v_call: TRBV6-5
j_call: TRBJ2-7
d_call: -
clone_size: -
cdr3_nt: TGTGCCAGCAGTCGTCCCGCCGACGGGCAGTACTTC
cdr3_aa: CASSRPADGQYF

v_call: TRBV5-8
j_call: TRBJ2-3
d_call: -
clone_size: -
cdr3_nt: TGTGCCAGCAGCTCTGAGGGGACCCGCACAGATACGCAGTATTTT
cdr3_aa: CASSSEGTRTDTQYF

v_call: TRBV7-7
j_call: TRBJ2-5
d_call: TRBD2
clone_size: -
cdr3_nt: TGTGCTAGCAGCCGAGCGGGGAGGCACCAAGAGACCCAGTACTTC
cdr3_aa: CASSRAGRHQETQYF

v_call: TRBV27
j_call: TRBJ1-6
d_call: -
clone_size: -
cdr3_nt: TGTGCCAGCAGGCCTTCGAGGACAGTTAATTCACCCCTCCACTTT
cdr3_aa: CASRPSRTVNSPLHF

v_call: TRBV6-1
j_call: TRBJ1-6
d_call: TRBD1
clone_size: once
cdr3_nt: TGTGCCAGCAGTGAAGACAGGGGTAATTCACCCCTCCACTTT
cdr3_aa: CASSEDRGNSPLHF

v_call: TRBV11-3
j_call: TRBJ1-6
d_call: -
clone_size: -
cdr3_nt: TGTGCCAGCAGCTTAGGATCGCCGAATAATTCACCCCTCCACTTT
cdr3_aa: CASSLGSPNNSPLHF

v_call: TRBV6-6
j_call: TRBJ1-1
d_call: -
clone_size: few
cdr3_nt: TGTGCCAGCAGTTACTCCGCGGAGGGAACTGAAGCTTTCTTT
cdr3_aa: CASSYSAEGTEAFF

v_call: TRBV4-2
j_call: TRBJ2-3
d_call: -
clone_size: -
cdr3_nt: TGTGCCAGCAGCCGTGAGTGGGGGGCCGGTTTGGAGCCAGATACGCAGTATTTT
cdr3_aa: CASSREWGAGLEPDTQYF

v_call: TRBV7-2
j_call: TRBJ1-2
d_call: -
clone_size: -
cdr3_nt: TGTGCCAGCAGCTTAGAGCGGGGGGAGCATGGCTACACCTTC
cdr3_aa: CASSLERGEHGYTF

v_call: TRBV2
j_call: TRBJ2-3
d_call: -
clone_size: -
cdr3_nt: TGTGCCAGCAGTGCATTCGGCACAGATACGCAGTATTTT
cdr3_aa: CASSAFGTDTQYF

v_call: TRBV2
j_call: TRBJ2-7
d_call: TRBD2
clone_size: -
cdr3_nt: TGTGCCAGCAGAGCCAGGAGCGGGAGCTACGAGCAGTACTTC
cdr3_aa: CASRARSGSYEQYF

v_call: TRBV27
j_call: TRBJ2-5
d_call: TRBD2
clone_size: -
cdr3_nt: TGTGCCAGCAGTCCGGGAGGGGGAAGGGAGACCCAGTACTTC
cdr3_aa: CASSPGGGRETQYF

v_call: TRBV5-1
j_call: TRBJ2-2
d_call: TRBD1
clone_size: -
cdr3_nt: TGCGCCAGCAGCTTGGCCGCAGGGGGAAACACCGGGGAGCTGTTTTTT
cdr3_aa: CASSLAAGGNTGELFF

v_call: TRBV30
j_call: TRBJ2-3
d_call: -
clone_size: -
cdr3_nt: TGTGCCTGGAGTGTACACGGCTTCACAGATACGCAGTATTTT
cdr3_aa: CAWSVHGFTDTQYF

v_call: TRBV9
j_call: TRBJ2-3
d_call: -
clone_size: -
cdr3_nt: TGTGCCAGCAGCGTAGCTGTTCACACAGATACGCAGTATTTT
cdr3_aa: CASSVAVHTDTQYF

v_call: TRBV15
j_call: TRBJ1-1
d_call: TRBD1
clone_size: once
cdr3_nt: TGTGCCACCAGCAGGGACCGGGACAGGGTATCTGAAGCTTTCTTT
cdr3_aa: CATSRDRDRVSEAFF

v_call: TRBV5-1
j_call: TRBJ2-2
d_call: TRBD2
clone_size: -
cdr3_nt: TGCGCCAGCAGCGGTAGCGGGGCATTCCGGGAGCTGTTTTTT
cdr3_aa: CASSGSGAFRELFF

v_call: TRBV27
j_call: TRBJ1-5
d_call: -
clone_size: few
cdr3_nt: TGTGCCAGCAGTTTCGGGCAGGGAAATCAGCCCCAGCATTTT
cdr3_aa: CASSFGQGNQPQHF

v_call: TRBV21-1
j_call: TRBJ2-5
d_call: -
clone_size: -
cdr3_nt: TGTGCCAGCAGCCGACTAGCTTCCCCCCAGTACTTC
cdr3_aa: CASSRLASPQYF

v_call: TRBV5-1
j_call: TRBJ2-3
d_call: TRBD1
clone_size: -
cdr3_nt: TGCGCCAGCAGGAGCGAGCCGGGACAGGGGACAGATACGCAGTATTTT
cdr3_aa: CASRSEPGQGTDTQYF

v_call: TRBV19
j_call: TRBJ1-2
d_call: TRBD1
clone_size: once
cdr3_nt: TGTGCCAGTAGTAACGTCGAGGGGGCAAGCGGCTACACCTTC
cdr3_aa: CASSNVEGASGYTF

v_call: TRBV6-1
j_call: TRBJ2-7
d_call: -
clone_size: once
cdr3_nt: TGTGCCAGCAGAGAATTATCGACGGTGTCCTACGAGCAGTACTTC
cdr3_aa: CASRELSTVSYEQYF

v_call: TRBV5-4
j_call: TRBJ1-6
d_call: -
clone_size: -
cdr3_nt: TGTGCCAGCAGCTTGAGGGGGGATTATAATTCACCCCTCCACTTT
cdr3_aa: CASSLRGDYNSPLHF

v_call: TRBV5-4
j_call: TRBJ2-5
d_call: TRBD2
clone_size: -
cdr3_nt: TGTGCCAGCAGCTTGGCCGGGACTAGCGGGGAAGAGACCCAGTACTTC
cdr3_aa: CASSLAGTSGEETQYF

v_call: TRBV19
j_call: TRBJ2-7
d_call: -
clone_size: -
cdr3_nt: TGTGCCAGTAGTATCACAGGGACCTCCTACGAGCAGTACTTC
cdr3_aa: CASSITGTSYEQYF

v_call: TRBV7-9
j_call: TRBJ1-5
d_call: TRBD1
clone_size: -
cdr3_nt: TGTGCCAGCAGCTCCTGGACAGGGGGCATGGGTAGCAATCAGCCCCAGCATTTT
cdr3_aa: CASSSWTGGMGSNQPQHF

v_call: TRBV27
j_call: TRBJ2-7
d_call: -
clone_size: many
cdr3_nt: TGTGCCAGTGCAGATTTGGGGGGAGTGTGGGACTACGAGCAGTACTTC
cdr3_aa: CASADLGGVWDYEQYF

v_call: TRBV28
j_call: TRBJ2-2
d_call: -
clone_size: -
cdr3_nt: TGTGCCAGCAGCTCCGGACAGTTCACCGGGGAGCTGTTTTTT
cdr3_aa: CASSSGQFTGELFF

v_call: TRBV4-1
j_call: TRBJ1-5
d_call: -
clone_size: -
cdr3_nt: TGCGCCAGCAGCTCCGTATTAAATCAGCCCCAGCATTTT
cdr3_aa: CASSSVLNQPQHF

v_call: TRBV2
j_call: TRBJ1-5
d_call: -
clone_size: few
cdr3_nt: TGTGCCAGCAGTGCGGACACGGGCAATCAGCCCCAGCATTTT
cdr3_aa: CASSADTGNQPQHF